The 5 T cell receptor beta chains reported below all come from one sample, sequenced in a study of cytomegalovirus exposure and HLA in healthy donors. A multiplex PCR was run with 60 Vbeta primers and 13 Jbeta primers. Only in-frame clones appear in the TCRdb table, and some are missing; sequencing was by immunoSEQ multiplex PCR. The data hold 100,000 to 150,000 clones, with 80% observed a single time. Input material: PBMCs. These receptors were collected from a man younger than 45 in good health and CMV-seropositive.

A few counts support this clone. DNA of the CDR3: TGTGCCAGTAGTTCCAGACAGGGGGACACCGGGGAGCTGTTTTTT. It is translated as CASSSRQGDTGELFF. The chain joins TRBV19 to TRBJ2-2; 9 positions match TRBD1. CDR3 length: 15 residues. V lost 5 bases, J lost 3 bases, and 4 bases stayed unmatched. The germline CDR1 and CDR2 sequences are LNHDA and SQIVND (reference sequence).

V usage is TRBV11-2 and J usage is TRBJ1-2, with D perhaps matching TRBD1 (6 bases). Germline CDR1 SGHAT, CDR2 FQNNGV. V shed 5 bases and J shed 5 bases, with 18 bases lying between them. This CDR3 is built from 15 residues. The CDR3, as DNA: TGTGCCAGCAGCCGGAGTGGCGGGGGGCAATATGGCTACACCTTC. Its translation is CASSRSGGGQYGYTF.

The V call is TRBV25-1, the J call TRBJ2-1; D gene uncertain. The germline V gene encodes CDR1 MGHDK and CDR2 SYGVNS. Between the trimmed V and J ends, which lost 4 bases and 6 bases, there was a span of 10 bases. This CDR3 is 13 amino acids long. CDR3 sequence reads: CASSALGRNEQFF. In DNA form, the CDR3 reads TGTGCCAGCAGTGCCCTGGGCCGCAATGAGCAGTTCTTC.

The chain recombines TRBV5-1 with TRBJ1-6; 11 bases are shared with TRBD1. The length of the CDR3 is 20 residues. Germline CDR1 reads SGHRS; CDR2 reads YFSETQ. J was trimmed by 8 bases and V by 0 bases; bases with no gene match: 16. The CDR3 region is CASSLVGQGALKASYSPLHF. CDR3 in DNA: TGCGCCAGCAGCTTGGTCGGACAGGGGGCGCTGAAAGCTTCATATTCACCCCTCCACTTT.

This clone was counted a few times. This chain links TRBV27 with TRBJ2-7; a weak D match, TRBD2 (6 bases). Germline CDR1 MNHEY, CDR2 SMNVEV (reference sequence). V was clipped by 2 bases and J by 9 bases, with 20 bases between them. This CDR3 has 15 amino acids. For the CDR3, the DNA is TGTGCCAGCAGTTTACGGGGGACCCCCGACGCTCGGCAGTACTTC. Its translation is CASSLRGTPDARQYF.